This T cell receptor beta chain was observed in a study of CD8+ T cells in alopecia areata. Sorting of pooled cutaneous lymph node cells was based on CD4, CD8alpha, NKG2D, NKG2ACE and other markers. Regarding this clone: Any gene name here is a mouse gene name. Other DNA sequences of this sample code for an identical CDR3.

RNA extraction and reverse transcription yielded cDNA as sequencing template. TCRdb's copy holds only in-frame clones and misses some; the assay was immunoSEQ multiplex PCR. Altogether about 270,000 clones were found in the sample, and no singletons occur. The sequence came from a C3H/HeJ mouse with alopecia areata. The mouse strain carries the MHC haplotype H2-k. The sample consisted of CD4+ T cells sorted from a lymph node.

The CDR3 DNA, read in part, is TGTGCCTGGAGTCTTCAGGGGGCGGACACCGGG. Protein sequence: CAWSLQGADTG. The complete CDR3 sequence is CAWSLQGADTGQLYF. V usage is TRBV31 and J usage is TRBJ2-2, with TRBD1 matching over 8 bases. The CDR3 is cut off 4 residues early in the read; its end comes from the germline J gene. J gave up 3 bases and V 0 bases, and 3 bases lay outside the gene matches. The germline gives CDR1 GKSSPN, CDR2 SITVG. The CDR3 totals 15 residues.